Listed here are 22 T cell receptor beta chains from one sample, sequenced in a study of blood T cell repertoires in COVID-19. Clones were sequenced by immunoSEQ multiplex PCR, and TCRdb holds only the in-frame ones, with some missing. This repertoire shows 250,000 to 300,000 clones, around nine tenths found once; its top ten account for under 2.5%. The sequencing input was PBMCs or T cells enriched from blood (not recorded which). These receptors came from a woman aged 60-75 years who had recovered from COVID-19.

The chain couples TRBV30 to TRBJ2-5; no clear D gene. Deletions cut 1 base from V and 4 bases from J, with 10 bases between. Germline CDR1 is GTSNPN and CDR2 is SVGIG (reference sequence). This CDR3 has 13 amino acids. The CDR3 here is CAWSAPALETQYF. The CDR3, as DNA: TGTGCCTGGAGTGCCCCCGCGTTAGAGACCCAGTACTTC.

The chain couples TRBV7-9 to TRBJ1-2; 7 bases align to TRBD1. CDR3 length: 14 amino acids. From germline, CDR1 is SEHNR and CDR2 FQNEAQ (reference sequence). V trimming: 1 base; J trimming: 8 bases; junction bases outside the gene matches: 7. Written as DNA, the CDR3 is TGTGCCAGCAGCTTAGAGGGGGCCGGGGTCGGCTACACCTTC. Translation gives CASSLEGAGVGYTF. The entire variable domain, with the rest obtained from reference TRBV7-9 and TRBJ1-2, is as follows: DTGVSQNPRHKITKRGQNVTFRCDPISEHNRLYWYRQTLGQGPEFLTYFQNEAQLEKSRLLSDRFSAERPKGSFSTLEIQRTEQGDSAMYLCASSLEGAGVGYTFGSGTRLTVV.

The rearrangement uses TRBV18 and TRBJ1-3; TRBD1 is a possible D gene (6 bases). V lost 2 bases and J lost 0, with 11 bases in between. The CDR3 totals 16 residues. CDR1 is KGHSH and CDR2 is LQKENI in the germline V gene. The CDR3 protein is CASSPDRRYSGNTIYF. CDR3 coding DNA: TGTGCCAGCTCACCAGACAGGAGGTACTCTGGAAACACCATATATTTT.

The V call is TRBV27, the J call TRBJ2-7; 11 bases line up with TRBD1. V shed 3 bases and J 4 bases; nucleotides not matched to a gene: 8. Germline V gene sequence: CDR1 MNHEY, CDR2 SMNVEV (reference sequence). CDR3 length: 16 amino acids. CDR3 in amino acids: CASSFSEGQGVYEQYF. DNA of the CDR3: TGTGCCAGCAGTTTTTCTGAGGGACAGGGGGTTTACGAGCAGTACTTC.

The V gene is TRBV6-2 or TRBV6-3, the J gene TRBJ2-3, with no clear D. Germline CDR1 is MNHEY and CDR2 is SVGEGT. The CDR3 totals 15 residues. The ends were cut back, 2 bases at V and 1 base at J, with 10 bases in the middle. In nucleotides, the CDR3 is TGTGCCAGCAGTTACGGAGCAGAGGGCACAGATACGCAGTATTTT. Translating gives CASSYGAEGTDTQYF.

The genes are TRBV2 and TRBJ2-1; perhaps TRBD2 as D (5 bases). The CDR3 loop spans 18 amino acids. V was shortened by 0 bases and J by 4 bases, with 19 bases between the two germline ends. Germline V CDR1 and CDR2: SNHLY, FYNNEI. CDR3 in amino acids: CASSEALPGIAGYNEQFF. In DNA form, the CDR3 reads TGTGCCAGCAGTGAAGCGCTTCCGGGGATCGCCGGGTACAATGAGCAGTTCTTC. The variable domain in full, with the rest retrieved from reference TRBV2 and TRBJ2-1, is EPEVTQTPSHQVTQMGQEVILRCVPISNHLYFYWYRQILGQKVEFLVSFYNNEISEKSEIFDDQFSVERPDGSNFTLKIRSTKLEDSAMYFCASSEALPGIAGYNEQFFGPGTRLTVL.

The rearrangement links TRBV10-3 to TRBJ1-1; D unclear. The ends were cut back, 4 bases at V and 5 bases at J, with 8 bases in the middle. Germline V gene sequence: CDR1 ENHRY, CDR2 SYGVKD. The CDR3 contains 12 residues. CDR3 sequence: CAISVRGTEAFF. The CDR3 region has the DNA TGTGCCATCAGTGTGAGAGGTACTGAAGCTTTCTTT.

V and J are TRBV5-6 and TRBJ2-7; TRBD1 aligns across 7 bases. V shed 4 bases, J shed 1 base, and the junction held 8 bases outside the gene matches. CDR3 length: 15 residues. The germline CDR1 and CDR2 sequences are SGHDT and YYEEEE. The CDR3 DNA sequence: TGTGCCAGCAGCGTGGACAGGACCAGATCCTACGAGCAGTACTTC. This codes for CASSVDRTRSYEQYF.

CDR3 sequence (DNA): TGTGCCAGCAGAATAACCACAGGGGGACATGGCTACACCTTC. Protein sequence: CASRITTGGHGYTF. J is TRBJ1-2 and V is TRBV6-6; 8 bases map to TRBD1. Germline CDR1 reads MNHNY; CDR2 reads SVGAGI (reference sequence). Unmatched junction bases numbered 9, after V lost 6 bases and J lost 6 bases. The length of the CDR3 is 14 residues.

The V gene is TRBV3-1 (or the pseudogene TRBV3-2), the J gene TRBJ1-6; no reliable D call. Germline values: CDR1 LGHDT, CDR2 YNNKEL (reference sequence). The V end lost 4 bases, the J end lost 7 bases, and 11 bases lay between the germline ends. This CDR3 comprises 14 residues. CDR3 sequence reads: CASSLRGGNSPLHF. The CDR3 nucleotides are TGTGCCAGCAGCCTGAGAGGTGGGAATTCACCCCTCCACTTT.

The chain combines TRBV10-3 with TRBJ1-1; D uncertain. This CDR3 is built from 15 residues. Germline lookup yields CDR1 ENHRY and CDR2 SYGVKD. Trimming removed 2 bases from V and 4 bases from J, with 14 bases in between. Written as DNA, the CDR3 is TGTGCCATCAGTGAGACCACCTCGCGCGGCACTGAAGCTTTCTTT. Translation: CAISETTSRGTEAFF.

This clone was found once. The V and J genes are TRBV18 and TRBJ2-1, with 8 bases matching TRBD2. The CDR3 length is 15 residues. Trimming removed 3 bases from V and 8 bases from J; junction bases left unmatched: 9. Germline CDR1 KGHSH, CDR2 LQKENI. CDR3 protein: CASSPDRTSHDEQFF. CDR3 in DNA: TGTGCCAGCTCACCCGACAGGACTAGCCACGATGAGCAGTTCTTC. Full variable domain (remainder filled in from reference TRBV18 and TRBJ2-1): NAGVMQNPRHLVRRRGQEARLRCSPMKGHSHVYWYRQLPEEGLKFMVYLQKENIIDESGMPKERFSAEFPKEGPSILRIQQVVRGDSAAYFCASSPDRTSHDEQFFGPGTRLTVL.

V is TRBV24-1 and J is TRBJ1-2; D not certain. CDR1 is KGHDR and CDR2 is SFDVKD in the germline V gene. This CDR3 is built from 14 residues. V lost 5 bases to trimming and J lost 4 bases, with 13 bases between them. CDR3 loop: CATSGTGRLYGYTF. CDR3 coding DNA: TGTGCCACCAGTGGAACTGGGAGACTCTATGGCTACACCTTC.

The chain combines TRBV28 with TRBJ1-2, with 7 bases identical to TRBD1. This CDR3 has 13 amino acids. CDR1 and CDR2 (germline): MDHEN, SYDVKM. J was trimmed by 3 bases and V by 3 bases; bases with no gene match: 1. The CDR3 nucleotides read TGTGCCAGCAGTTTCACAGGGGACTATGGCTACACCTTC. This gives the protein CASSFTGDYGYTF.

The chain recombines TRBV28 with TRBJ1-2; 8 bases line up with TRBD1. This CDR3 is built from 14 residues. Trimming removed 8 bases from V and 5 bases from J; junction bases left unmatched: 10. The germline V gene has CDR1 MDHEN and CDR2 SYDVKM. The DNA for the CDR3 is TGTGCCAGCTCCTGGGGGACAGGCGATTATGGCTACACCTTC. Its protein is CASSWGTGDYGYTF.

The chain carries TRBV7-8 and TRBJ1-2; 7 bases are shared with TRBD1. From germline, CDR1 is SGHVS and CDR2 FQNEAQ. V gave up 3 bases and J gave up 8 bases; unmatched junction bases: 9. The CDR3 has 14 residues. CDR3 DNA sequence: TGTGCCAGCAGCTTCTCCGGGACAGCTCTGGGCTACACCTTC. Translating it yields CASSFSGTALGYTF. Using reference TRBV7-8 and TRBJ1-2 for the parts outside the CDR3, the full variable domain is GAGVSQSPRYKVAKRGQDVALRCDPISGHVSLFWYQQALGQGPEFLTYFQNEAQLDKSGLPSDRFFAERPEGSVSTLKIQRTQQEDSAVYLCASSFSGTALGYTFGSGTRLTVV.

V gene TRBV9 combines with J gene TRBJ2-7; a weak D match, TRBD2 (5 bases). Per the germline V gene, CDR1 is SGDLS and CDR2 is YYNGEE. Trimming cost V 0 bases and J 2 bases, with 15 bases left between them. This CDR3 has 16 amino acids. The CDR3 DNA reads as TGTGCCAGCAGCGTAGGTGCGGGCCAGACCACCTACGAGCAGTACTTC. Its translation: CASSVGAGQTTYEQYF. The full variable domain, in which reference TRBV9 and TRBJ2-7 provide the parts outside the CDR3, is DSGVTQTPKHLITATGQRVTLRCSPRSGDLSVYWYQQSLDQGLQFLIQYYNGEERAKGNILERFSAQQFPDLHSELNLSSLELGDSALYFCASSVGAGQTTYEQYFGPGTRLTVT.

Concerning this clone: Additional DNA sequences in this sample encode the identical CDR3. CDR3 amino acids: CASSLGTANEQFF. CDR3 in DNA: TGCGCCAGCAGCTTAGGGACAGCGAATGAGCAGTTCTTC. The V and J genes are TRBV5-1 and TRBJ2-1; TRBD1 agrees at 7 bases. The germline gives CDR1 SGHRS, CDR2 YFSETQ. V lost 2 bases to trimming and J lost 7 bases; unmatched junction nucleotides: 3. CDR3 length: 13 residues.

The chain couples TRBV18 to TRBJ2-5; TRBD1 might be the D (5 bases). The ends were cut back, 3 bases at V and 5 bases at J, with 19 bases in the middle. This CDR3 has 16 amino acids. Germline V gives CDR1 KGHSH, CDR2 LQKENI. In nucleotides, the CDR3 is TGTGCCAGCTCACCGCAATTTAGGACACCCGTTGAGACCCAGTACTTC. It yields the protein CASSPQFRTPVETQYF. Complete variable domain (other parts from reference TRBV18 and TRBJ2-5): NAGVMQNPRHLVRRRGQEARLRCSPMKGHSHVYWYRQLPEEGLKFMVYLQKENIIDESGMPKERFSAEFPKEGPSILRIQQVVRGDSAAYFCASSPQFRTPVETQYFGPGTRLLVL.

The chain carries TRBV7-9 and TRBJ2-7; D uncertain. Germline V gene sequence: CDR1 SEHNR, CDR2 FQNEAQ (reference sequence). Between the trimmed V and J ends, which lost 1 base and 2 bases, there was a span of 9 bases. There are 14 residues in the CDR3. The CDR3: CASSLGRSTYEQYF. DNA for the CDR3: TGTGCCAGCAGCTTAGGTCGCAGTACCTACGAGCAGTACTTC.

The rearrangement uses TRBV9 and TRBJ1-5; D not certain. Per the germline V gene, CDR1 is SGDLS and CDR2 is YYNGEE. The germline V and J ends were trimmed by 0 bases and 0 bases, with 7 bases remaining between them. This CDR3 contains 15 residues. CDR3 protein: CASSVAAGSNQPQHF. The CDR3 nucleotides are TGTGCCAGCAGCGTAGCAGCAGGTAGCAATCAGCCCCAGCATTTT.

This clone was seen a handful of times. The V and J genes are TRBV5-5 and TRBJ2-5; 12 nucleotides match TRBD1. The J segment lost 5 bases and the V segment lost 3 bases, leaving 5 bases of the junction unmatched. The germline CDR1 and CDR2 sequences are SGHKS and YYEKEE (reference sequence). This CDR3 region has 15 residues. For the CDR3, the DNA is TGTGCCAGCAGCTGGGGACAGGGGGCATTGGAGACCCAGTACTTC. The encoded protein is CASSWGQGALETQYF.